This TCR beta chain was sequenced during a study of T cells in Graves' hyperthyroidism and ophthalmopathy. The wider study: Peripheral blood was obtained at initial diagnosis, preceding any treatment.

Study-level points and caveats: Ophthalmopathy and stable hyperthyroidism were told apart by a 13 V-J model.

V shed 7 bases and J shed 1 base, with 10 bases lying between them. The length of the CDR3 is 13 residues. Germline values: CDR1 SQVTM, CDR2 ANQGSEA. Regarding this clonotype: The antigen is not known.

Amplified TCR beta CDR3 regions came from RNA transcripts. Carried out on the TCR CDR3, a first-round RT-PCR used the HTBI primer set. TCRdb re-analysed the multiplex PCR reads in MiXCR, keeping a single row per CDR3 protein. The sample lists hundreds of thousands of distinct CDR3 sequences; 35% were seen once. The chain recombines TRBV29-1 with TRBJ2-2; no clear D gene. Material: blood. The sequence was collected from a woman in her forties with Graves' hyperthyroidism. Here the CDR3 reads CSARPRNTGELFF. The DNA for the CDR3 is TGCAGCGCCAGACCCCGGAACACCGGGGAGCTGTTTTTT.